These 31 T cell receptor beta chains were all obtained from the same sample, sequenced in a study of cytotoxic CD8 clonotypes in ibrutinib-treated CLL. The data were produced by immunoSEQ multiplex PCR, yet TCRdb's version contains in-frame clones alone and is incomplete. This sample has approximately 100,000 clones; 60% to 80% occur once, and the top ten carry around 30%. Sequencing was performed on PBMCs, taken after 12 months of ibrutinib treatment. All receptors derive from a human donor with chronic lymphocytic leukemia.

Here the CDR3 reads CASSLTGSSGNTIYF. Written as DNA, the CDR3 is TGCGCCAGCAGCTTGACAGGCAGCTCTGGAAACACCATATATTTT. The chain joins TRBV5-1 to TRBJ1-3, with a possible D match to TRBD1 (5 bases). V shed 1 base and J shed 0 bases, with 8 bases lying between them. There are 15 residues in the CDR3. Germline lookup yields CDR1 SGHRS and CDR2 YFSETQ.

V gene TRBV7-9 combines with J gene TRBJ2-1; the match to TRBD1 covers 8 bases. This CDR3 has 15 amino acids. With 1 base clipped from V and 7 bases from J, the junction kept 6 bases outside the gene matches. Germline assignment: CDR1 SEHNR and CDR2 FQNEAQ (reference sequence). The CDR3 DNA reads TGTGCCAGCAGCTTAGGGGCAGGGGGCGTTAATGAGCAGTTCTTC. Translated: CASSLGAGGVNEQFF.

The chain has TRBV19 and TRBJ1-2; D is ambiguous. From germline, CDR1 is LNHDA and CDR2 SQIVND (reference sequence). V gave up 3 bases and J gave up 4 bases, with 9 bases separating them. This CDR3 comprises 13 residues. The CDR3 sequence: CASSMVGVYGYTF. The CDR3 nucleotides are TGTGCCAGTAGTATGGTGGGAGTCTATGGCTACACCTTC.

The rearrangement links TRBV9 to TRBJ2-3; 11 nucleotides match TRBD2. V lost 3 bases, J lost 2 bases, and 5 bases stayed unmatched. CDR3 size: 16 residues. The V gene's germline CDR1 is SGDLS and CDR2 YYNGEE. The CDR3 DNA sequence: TGTGCCAGCAGCGGGGGACTAGCGGTGACCACAGATACGCAGTATTTT. The encoded protein is CASSGGLAVTTDTQYF.

The V call is TRBV5-5, the J call TRBJ1-3; unclear D gene. Germline loops: CDR1 SGHKS, CDR2 YYEKEE (reference sequence). Trimming left V 0 bases short and J 4 bases short, with 11 bases between. The CDR3 contains 15 residues. CDR3 DNA sequence: TGTGCCAGCAGCTTGGCAGGCTTGGGCGGAAACACCATATATTTT. Translated: CASSLAGLGGNTIYF.

The chain is built from TRBV7-2 and TRBJ2-3; 12 bases are shared with TRBD2. V lost 6 bases, J lost 4 bases, and 2 bases stayed unmatched. The germline CDR1 and CDR2 sequences are SGHTA and FQGNSA. The CDR3 has 14 residues. DNA for the CDR3: TGTGCCAGCAGACGACTAGCGGGGGCAGATACGCAGTATTTT. Translation: CASRRLAGADTQYF.

The rearrangement joins TRBV19 to TRBJ2-4, with 8 positions matching TRBD1. The CDR3 is made up of 16 amino acids. The germline V gene encodes CDR1 LNHDA and CDR2 SQIVND (reference sequence). Losses at the gene ends were 6 bases for V and 0 bases for J; bases not matched to a gene: 7. This CDR3 reads CASSGQGAIAKNIQYF. In DNA, the CDR3 is TGTGCCAGTAGCGGACAGGGTGCGATAGCCAAAAACATTCAGTACTTC.

This chain joins TRBV2 and TRBJ1-1, with a tentative D call TRBD1 (5 bases). From germline, CDR1 is SNHLY and CDR2 FYNNEI. CDR3 length: 13 amino acids. V was trimmed by 6 bases and J by 1 base, leaving 9 bases between them. DNA of the CDR3: TGTGCCAGCAGCGCCACAGGGAACACTGAAGCTTTCTTT. Amino acids: CASSATGNTEAFF.

This chain connects TRBV5-6 to TRBJ1-1; 9 bases match TRBD1. Trimming cost V 6 bases and J 7 bases; bases outside gene matches: 7. CDR1 is SGHDT and CDR2 is YYEEEE in the germline V gene. This CDR3 is 13 amino acids long. In nucleotides, the CDR3 is TGTGCCAGCACCTTACAGGGGGCTGTTGAAGCTTTCTTT. It encodes CASTLQGAVEAFF.

This chain uses TRBV5-6 with TRBJ2-5, with 9 bases lining up with TRBD1. Germline trimming cut 4 bases from V and 1 base from J; bases unmatched to any gene: 8. CDR1 is SGHDT and CDR2 is YYEEEE in the germline V gene. The CDR3 is made up of 16 amino acids. The CDR3: CASSDGTGTVQETQYF. The CDR3 region has the DNA TGTGCCAGCAGCGATGGGACAGGGACTGTCCAAGAGACCCAGTACTTC.

The rearrangement uses TRBV5-1 and TRBJ1-2; 11 bases line up with TRBD1. After removal of 0 bases from V and 2 bases from J, the junction contained 3 bases not matched to a gene. This CDR3 has 16 residues. Germline V gives CDR1 SGHRS, CDR2 YFSETQ. CDR3 nucleotide sequence: TGCGCCAGCAGCTTGGTGGGACAGGGGGTAAACTATGGCTACACCTTC. It encodes CASSLVGQGVNYGYTF.

The V gene is TRBV5-4, the J gene TRBJ1-3; no firm D call. This CDR3 has 15 residues. The V gene's germline CDR1 is SGHNT and CDR2 YYREEE (reference sequence). Trimming stripped 0 bases from V and 4 bases from J, with 11 bases between. The CDR3 reads CASSLAGGLGNTIYF. The CDR3 nucleotides read TGTGCCAGCAGCTTGGCGGGAGGATTGGGAAACACCATATATTTT.

This clone was counted only a few times. This chain joins TRBV19 and TRBJ2-7, with TRBD1 matching 7 bases. Germline V gene data show CDR1 as LNHDA and CDR2 as SQIVND (reference sequence). J was trimmed by 0 bases and V by 3 bases; bases with no gene match: 5. The CDR3 sequence is 15 residues long. The CDR3 DNA reads as TGTGCCAGTAGTATCGGGACAGCGAGCTCCTACGAGCAGTACTTC. It yields the protein CASSIGTASSYEQYF. Full variable domain (missing parts from reference TRBV19 and TRBJ2-7): DGGITQSPKYLFRKEGQNVTLSCEQNLNHDAMYWYRQDPGQGLRLIYYSQIVNDFQKGDIAEGYSVSREKKESFPLTVTSAQKNPTAFYLCASSIGTASSYEQYFGPGTRLTVT.

V and J are TRBV7-9 and TRBJ2-5; D unresolved. The J call is in doubt because the DNA end fits TRBJ2-7 better. CDR3 length: 14 residues. The V gene's germline CDR1 is SEHNR and CDR2 FQNEAQ (reference sequence). CDR3 residues: CASSSLSVAPEQYF. In nucleotides, the CDR3 is TGTGCCAGCAGCTCGCTGAGCGTGGCGCCCGAGCAGTACTTC.

This chain joins TRBV30 and TRBJ2-7, with D unresolved. V was pared by 1 base and J by 4 bases, with 8 bases between. Germline V gene sequence: CDR1 GTSNPN, CDR2 SVGIG (reference sequence). The CDR3 is made up of 12 amino acids. The CDR3 DNA reads as TGTGCCTGGAGTGACCTCCGGTACGAGCAGTACTTC. This codes for CAWSDLRYEQYF. The variable domain in full, completed from reference TRBV30 and TRBJ2-7, reads SQTIHQWPATLVQPVGSPLSLECTVEGTSNPNLYWYRQAAGRGLQLLFYSVGIGQISSEVPQNLSASRPQDRQFILSSKKLLLSDSGFYLCAWSDLRYEQYFGPGTRLTVT.

A few counts support this clone. The gene calls are TRBV7-3 and TRBJ1-1; tentatively, D is TRBD1 (5 bases). The CDR3 length is 14 residues. Germline lookup yields CDR1 SGHTA and CDR2 FQGTGA. V lost 6 bases and J lost 5, with 16 bases in between. The CDR3 DNA is TGTGCCAGCAGTCCTTCTGCGGGGCGTACTGAAGCTTTCTTT. Residues: CASSPSAGRTEAFF. Supplemented by reference TRBV7-3 and TRBJ1-1, the full variable domain reads GAGVSQTPSNKVTEKGKYVELRCDPISGHTALYWYRQSLGQGPEFLIYFQGTGAADDSGLPNDRFFAVRPEGSVSTLKIQRTERGDSAVYLCASSPSAGRTEAFFGQGTRLTVV.

V and J are TRBV7-3 and TRBJ2-7; 7 bases fit TRBD1. With 3 bases clipped from V and 0 bases from J, the junction kept 8 bases outside the gene matches. The length of the CDR3 is 16 residues. Per germline, CDR1 SGHTA and CDR2 FQGTGA. In DNA, the CDR3 is TGTGCCAGCAGCTTGGTAGGAGGACAGGCCTCCTACGAGCAGTACTTC. Residues: CASSLVGGQASYEQYF.

The chain combines TRBV29-1 with TRBJ1-3; weak D call: TRBD1 (5 bases). The V end lost 1 base, the J end lost 7 bases, and 8 bases lay between the germline ends. The CDR3 contains 12 residues. Germline V gene lookup returns CDR1 SQVTM and CDR2 ANQGSEA. The CDR3 DNA reads TGCAGCGTTGAAGCCCGGGGGAACACCATATATTTT. Translated: CSVEARGNTIYF. Variable domain in full (rest from reference TRBV29-1 and TRBJ1-3): SAVISQKPSRDICQRGTSLTIQCQVDSQVTMMFWYRQQPGQSLTLIATANQGSEATYESGFVIDKFPISRPNLTFSTLTVSNMSPEDSSIYLCSVEARGNTIYFGEGSWLTVV.

The chain uses TRBV4-3 and TRBJ1-5; D might be TRBD1 (5 bases). CDR3 size: 19 residues. Germline CDR1 is LGHNA and CDR2 is YSLEER. V lost 3 bases and J 4 bases, leaving 25 bases between the germline ends. In nucleotides, the CDR3 is TGCGCCAGCAGCCACCACTTACGCGGCGGGGACTTAGGTAATCAGCCCCAGCATTTT. Translated: CASSHHLRGGDLGNQPQHF.

This chain connects TRBV4-2 to TRBJ1-2; 7 bases map to TRBD1. V gave up 0 bases and J gave up 4 bases; unmatched junction bases: 5. Germline values: CDR1 LGHNA, CDR2 YNFKEQ. CDR3 length: 15 amino acids. The CDR3 nucleotides read TGTGCCAGCAGCCAAGAAGGGGACAGCCTCTATGGCTACACCTTC. Its translation: CASSQEGDSLYGYTF.

V gene TRBV7-3 combines with J gene TRBJ2-2, with 9 bases aligning to TRBD2. J gave up 5 bases and V 5 bases, and 12 bases lay outside the gene matches. Per the germline V gene, CDR1 is SGHTA and CDR2 is FQGTGA. The CDR3 runs 17 residues. DNA of the CDR3: TGTGCCAGCAGCGGCCGTGCGGGGGGGCCGCGAACCGGGGAGCTGTTTTTT. It translates to CASSGRAGGPRTGELFF.

The chain joins TRBV11-3 to TRBJ1-2, with 9 nucleotides matching TRBD1. This CDR3 has 15 residues. Germline lookup yields CDR1 SGHNT and CDR2 YENEEA. J was trimmed by 4 bases and V by 5 bases; bases with no gene match: 8. CDR3 coding DNA: TGTGCCAGCAGCCTTGCCGGGACAGGGACCTATGGCTACACCTTC. Translated: CASSLAGTGTYGYTF.

This clone was detected only once. This chain links TRBV7-2 with TRBJ2-5, with a possible D match to TRBD1 (6 bases). The germline gives CDR1 SGHTA, CDR2 FQGNSA. The CDR3 extends over 13 amino acids. V was cut by 7 bases and J by 4 bases, with 13 bases left in between. CDR3 bases: TGTGCCAGCAACAGGGACCGCGCAGAGACCCAGTACTTC. Translating it yields CASNRDRAETQYF.

The V gene is TRBV7-8, the J gene TRBJ1-2; 11 bases agree with TRBD1. The CDR3 sequence is 15 residues long. After removal of 4 bases from V and 8 bases from J, the junction contained 9 bases not matched to a gene. Germline loops: CDR1 SGHVS, CDR2 FQNEAQ. CDR3 DNA sequence: TGTGCCAGCAGCTCGGACAGGGGGCCAGAGGGGGGCTACACCTTC. Translated, it gives CASSSDRGPEGGYTF.

The chain carries TRBV6-5 and TRBJ1-6; no definite D call. The germline V and J ends were trimmed by 0 bases and 9 bases, with 15 bases remaining between them. Germline CDR1 is MNHEY and CDR2 is SVGAGI. The length of the CDR3 is 16 residues. The CDR3 is CASSYSGSHSLSPLHF. In DNA form, the CDR3 reads TGTGCCAGCAGTTACTCAGGGTCCCATAGCCTTTCACCCCTCCACTTT.

V is TRBV7-9 and J is TRBJ2-2; D is unclear. In germline, CDR1 is SEHNR, CDR2 FQNEAQ (reference sequence). The CDR3 is made up of 16 amino acids. The V end lost 6 bases, the J end lost 5 bases, and 19 bases lay between the germline ends. The CDR3 reads CASSFTTPRRTGELFF. In nucleotides, the CDR3 is TGTGCCAGCAGTTTTACCACCCCTCGCCGGACCGGGGAGCTGTTTTTT.

This clone was counted once. The chain uses TRBV28 and TRBJ1-5, with D possibly matching TRBD1 (5 bases). V lost 6 bases, J lost 3 bases, and 12 bases lay in between. Germline CDR1 and CDR2: MDHEN and SYDVKM. The CDR3 totals 14 residues. CDR3 DNA sequence: TGTGCCAGCAGGGCGGGGGGGAACAATCAGCCCCAGCATTTT. Protein sequence: CASRAGGNNQPQHF.

On this clone itself: It is likely a read error: a sequence one base away is far more abundant. The J gene is TRBJ1-1, the V gene TRBV11-3, with D unclear. The germline V and J ends were trimmed by 6 bases and 4 bases, with 3 bases remaining between them. Germline V gene sequence: CDR1 SGHNT, CDR2 YENEEA. The CDR3 spans 10 residues. CDR3 nucleotides: TGTGCCAGCAGTAGCACTGAAGCTTTCTTT. The encoded protein is CASSSTEAFF.

This clone appeared a few times. This chain joins TRBV28 and TRBJ2-7; no reliable D call. Germline CDR1 MDHEN, CDR2 SYDVKM. V dropped 4 bases and J dropped 4 bases, with 11 bases sitting between them. The length of the CDR3 is 13 residues. The CDR3 DNA reads TGTGCCAGCAGTTCCCTTTCTCCTTACGAGCAGTACTTC. It is translated as CASSSLSPYEQYF.

The rearrangement links TRBV25-1 to TRBJ2-7; D unclear. The CDR3 has 11 amino acids. Trimming took 5 bases from V and 7 from J, leaving 9 bases between them. From germline, CDR1 is MGHDK and CDR2 SYGVNS. The DNA of the CDR3 is TGTGCCAGCAGTTCTAATCAGGAGCAGTACTTC. It specifies CASSSNQEQYF.

The chain is built from TRBV5-6 and TRBJ2-1, with 8 bases identical to TRBD2. From germline, CDR1 is SGHDT and CDR2 YYEEEE. The CDR3 is 18 residues long. The V gene end was trimmed by 4 bases and the J gene end by 4 bases; junction bases not matched to a gene: 16. The CDR3 bases are TGTGCCAGCAGCCCGAACCGAGGAACTAGCGGAATTTACAATGAGCAGTTCTTC. Its translation: CASSPNRGTSGIYNEQFF.